A selection of T cell receptor beta chains follows, all from one sample in a study of Ad26.COV2.S vaccination and SARS-CoV-2 variants. Some clones are missing from TCRdb's copy, which holds only in-frame ones; the method was immunoSEQ multiplex PCR. Here the sample spans about 330,000 clones, about 90% being singletons. The starting material was peripheral blood, obtained in a trial of Ad26.COV2.S vaccine versus placebo. The receptors originated from a person between 18 and 65 years old who received the Ad26.COV2.S COVID-19 vaccine or a placebo. Both conserved end residues are part of each CDR3. The D gene is left open where the match is weak. The listing skips clone size in some rows; elsewhere it reads once, few, many or a size class.

D | size | length | J | V | CDR3 | DNA
TRBD2 | . | 18 | TRBJ2-3 | TRBV5-1 | CASSLGTSGGVGTDTQYF | TGCGCCAGCAGCCTCGGGACTAGCGGGGGGGTCGGTACAGATACGCAGTATTTT
. | . | 12 | TRBJ1-2 | TRBV7-9 | CASSPRPEGYTF | TGTGCCAGCAGCCCGAGGCCCGAAGGCTACACCTTC
TRBD2 | . | 17 | TRBJ2-1 | TRBV5-6 | CASTSLERRESYNEQFF | TGTGCCAGCACCTCCCTGGAGAGGCGGGAGTCCTACAATGAGCAGTTCTTC
TRBD1 | . | 15 | TRBJ2-4 | TRBV6-2/TRBV6-3 | CASSRDRGGKNIQYF | TGTGCCAGCAGTCGGGACAGGGGCGGCAAAAACATTCAGTACTTC
. | . | 14 | TRBJ1-2 | TRBV29-1 | CSVGRGPSLYGYTF | TGCAGCGTTGGTCGGGGGCCCTCCTTATATGGCTACACCTTC
. | . | 14 | TRBJ2-1 | TRBV7-3 | CASSEGPLGDEQFF | TGTGCCAGCAGCGAAGGACCCCTTGGGGATGAGCAGTTCTTC
TRBD2 | . | 15 | TRBJ2-1 | TRBV6-5 | CASRVAGRGYNEQFF | TGTGCCAGCAGAGTAGCGGGGAGGGGCTACAATGAGCAGTTCTTC
. | . | 15 | TRBJ2-1 | TRBV4-1 | CASSPGQGPYNEQFF | TGCGCCAGCAGCCCAGGGCAGGGACCATACAATGAGCAGTTCTTC
. | . | 16 | TRBJ1-1 | TRBV18 | CASSPGPRNMNTEAFF | TGTGCCAGCTCACCCGGACCGAGAAACATGAACACTGAAGCTTTCTTT
. | . | 10 | TRBJ1-1 | TRBV29-1 | CSEGQPEAFF | TGCAGCGAAGGACAGCCCGAAGCTTTCTTT
. | . | 12 | TRBJ1-1 | TRBV12-3/TRBV12-4 | CASSFVSTEAFF | TGTGCCAGCAGTTTTGTTTCCACTGAAGCTTTCTTT
. | . | 14 | TRBJ1-5 | TRBV4-1 | CASSQAQMNQPQHF | TGCGCCAGCAGCCAAGCGCAAATGAATCAGCCCCAGCATTTT
. | . | 17 | TRBJ2-7 | TRBV6-1 | CASSEVFTPGQTYEQYF | TGTGCCAGCAGTGAAGTTTTTACCCCGGGACAAACTTACGAGCAGTACTTC
. | . | 14 | TRBJ1-4 | TRBV6-5 | CASRDGAGNEKLFF | TGTGCCAGCAGGGACGGGGCAGGGAATGAAAAACTGTTTTTT
. | . | 15 | TRBJ1-3 | TRBV13 | CASSLGDSSGNTIYF | TGTGCCAGCAGCTTAGGGGACAGCTCTGGAAACACCATATATTTT
. | . | 14 | TRBJ1-2 | TRBV4-3 | CASSQLQGTYGYTF | TGCGCCAGCAGCCAATTACAGGGTACCTATGGCTACACCTTC
TRBD1 | . | 15 | TRBJ2-7 | TRBV3-1/TRBV3-2 | CASSQGGAGGYEQYF | TGTGCCAGCAGCCAAGGAGGTGCAGGGGGTTACGAGCAGTACTTC
. | . | 18 | TRBJ2-1 | TRBV19 | CASSFLLGVLSSYNEQFF | TGTGCCAGTAGTTTCTTATTAGGGGTCTTGAGCTCCTACAATGAGCAGTTCTTC
. | . | 14 | TRBJ2-1 | TRBV18 | CASSPQESYNEQFF | TGTGCCAGCTCACCCCAGGAATCGTACAATGAGCAGTTCTTC
TRBD2 | . | 17 | TRBJ2-1 | TRBV3-1/TRBV3-2 | CASSQEFTSGGYNEQFF | TGTGCCAGCAGCCAAGAATTTACTAGCGGGGGCTACAATGAGCAGTTCTTC
. | few | 11 | TRBJ1-2 | TRBV5-4 | CASSPGYGYTF | TGTGCCAGCAGCCCTGGGTATGGCTACACCTTC
. | . | 16 | TRBJ1-1 | TRBV5-5 | CASSFGTSGGNTEAFF | TGTGCCAGCAGCTTCGGGACATCCGGAGGCAACACTGAAGCTTTCTTT